This T cell receptor (beta chain) is drawn from a study of STAT3 mutations in large granular lymphocyte leukemia. As for the study in general: Immunosuppressive therapy was given to more than half of T-LGLL patients. Study results and caveats: Every T-LGLL patient had at least one immunodominant TCRbeta clonotype. TCR clonotype switching after therapy occurred in about 30% of the 18 patients.

Generated by immunoSEQ multiplex PCR, the TCRdb table keeps only in-frame clones and is missing some. Of 5,500 to 6,000 clones in the sample, approximately 85% were seen once. The germline V gene has CDR1 SGHRS and CDR2 YFSETQ. V was trimmed by 2 bases and J by 7 bases, leaving 9 bases between them. The CDR3 runs to 12 residues. This clone was recorded only once. The antigen remains unidentified. The sequenced sample was PBMCs. This TCR was recovered from a human donor with T large granular lymphocyte leukemia. Some clones in this sample may be carry-over from other donors' samples. The chain uses TRBV5-1 and TRBJ1-1; D ambiguous. The CDR3, as DNA: TGCGCCAGCAGCTTAAACGGGTATGAAGCTTTCTTT. Its translation: CASSLNGYEAFF.